These 25 T cell receptor beta chains were all obtained from the same sample, sequenced in a study of identical twins. Via MiXCR, TCRdb re-called the 5' RACE reads, giving one row per CDR3 protein. The sample includes 220,000 or so distinct CDR3 sequences, approximately 7% of them seen just once. These same data were also listed under a study on yellow fever vaccine responses in identical twins.

The sample consisted of memory (CD45RO+) T cells sorted from blood. These TCRs come from a woman aged 18-29 years in good health.

This clonotype showed up many times. The chain employs TRBV10-3 and TRBJ2-3; 10 bases map to TRBD2. In germline, CDR1 is ENHRY, CDR2 SYGVKD. The CDR3 is made up of 13 amino acids. Losses at the gene ends were 10 bases for V and 2 bases for J; bases not matched to a gene: 3. The CDR3 DNA follows: TGTGCCACACTAGCGGGGAACACAGATACGCAGTATTTT. The encoded protein is CATLAGNTDTQYF.

The J gene is TRBJ2-1, the V gene TRBV11-2; 12 nucleotides match TRBD2. J lost 7 bases, V lost 2 bases, and 9 bases had no gene match. Germline-derived CDR1 and CDR2 are SGHAT and FQNNGV. The CDR3 is made up of 17 amino acids. The CDR3 nucleotides are TGTGCCAGCAGCTTATCTCAGACTAGCGGGAGATTGAATGAGCAGTTCTTC. It is translated as CASSLSQTSGRLNEQFF.

This clonotype was detected a few times. V usage is TRBV11-1 and J usage is TRBJ2-7; D is ambiguous. The CDR3 contains 11 residues. Germline V gene lookup returns CDR1 SGHAT and CDR2 FQDESV (reference sequence). The V gene lost 5 bases and the J gene lost 2 bases, with 4 bases spanning the gap. The CDR3 DNA reads as TGTGCCAGCAGCGCAACCTACGAGCAGTACTTC. As protein: CASSATYEQYF.

This chain links TRBV7-3 with TRBJ2-1; 10 bases fit TRBD2. The CDR3 spans 13 residues. Germline trimming cut 5 bases from V and 8 bases from J; bases unmatched to any gene: 3. The germline CDR1 and CDR2 sequences are SGHTA and FQGTGA. In DNA, the CDR3 is TGTGCCAGCAGCGTCGGGACTAGCGATGAGCAGTTCTTC. It specifies CASSVGTSDEQFF.

This clonotype was seen repeatedly, ten times or more. This chain joins TRBV6-5 and TRBJ1-1, with 7 nucleotides matching TRBD1. Per the germline V gene, CDR1 is MNHEY and CDR2 is SVGAGI. The CDR3 is 17 residues long. V shed 2 bases, J shed 1 base, and the junction held 10 bases outside the gene matches. CDR3 nucleotide sequence: TGTGCCAGCAGTTACAGGGGGACAGCTAGCCGGAACACTGAAGCTTTCTTT. Translation gives CASSYRGTASRNTEAFF.

At least ten counts were recorded for this clonotype. The rearrangement joins TRBV29-1 to TRBJ2-1, with D possibly matching TRBD2 (7 bases). Trimming shortened V by 7 bases and J by 6 bases, and 19 bases separated the two germline ends. CDR1 is SQVTM, CDR2 ANQGSEA, per germline. The CDR3 has 14 residues. As DNA, the CDR3 is TGCAGCGCAGAGGCCGGGGAGGGGGGCAATGAGCAGTTCTTC. Residues: CSAEAGEGGNEQFF.

This clonotype occurred a few times. The chain recombines TRBV20-1 with TRBJ1-1; D remains unclear. CDR1 and CDR2 from the germline V gene are DFQATT and SNEGSKA (reference sequence). There are 15 residues in the CDR3. V lost 4 bases and J 5 bases, leaving 20 bases between the germline ends. The CDR3 spells CSATEFGLLNTEAFF. The DNA of the CDR3 is TGCAGTGCTACCGAGTTCGGTCTCCTTAATACTGAAGCTTTCTTT.

This clonotype was recorded at least ten times. This chain joins TRBV20-1 and TRBJ1-2, with TRBD1 matching 9 bases. CDR1 DFQATT and CDR2 SNEGSKA come from the germline V gene (reference sequence). V lost 5 bases to trimming and J lost 2 bases; unmatched junction nucleotides: 3. This CDR3 is built from 13 residues. The CDR3, as DNA: TGCAGTGCTCCGACAGGGGGAAACTATGGCTACACCTTC. It specifies CSAPTGGNYGYTF.

V usage is TRBV6-1 and J usage is TRBJ1-1; TRBD1 might be the D (5 bases). CDR1 and CDR2 from the germline V gene are MNHNS and SASEGT. The V end lost 2 bases, the J end lost 10 bases, and 14 bases lay between the germline ends. The CDR3 has 13 residues. The CDR3 spells CASSENGGLRAFF. The CDR3, as DNA: TGTGCCAGCAGTGAAAATGGGGGATTGCGAGCTTTCTTT.

This clonotype was counted many times. The chain combines TRBV10-3 with TRBJ1-1; D perhaps matches TRBD1 (5 bases). Germline assignment: CDR1 ENHRY and CDR2 SYGVKD. Trimming removed 0 bases at V and 6 bases at J, with 14 bases between. The CDR3 has 15 amino acids. The CDR3 nucleotides read TGTGCCATCAGTGAGTCTCGGAAAGGGGAACCTGAAGCTTTCTTT. Translated: CAISESRKGEPEAFF.

The table lists this clonotype with many counts. This chain joins TRBV12-3 or TRBV12-4 and TRBJ2-3, with a possible D match to TRBD1 (5 bases). Trimming pared 7 bases from V and 0 bases from J, leaving 17 bases between. The CDR3 is 16 amino acids. The DNA for the CDR3 is TGTGCCAGCACCACAACAGGCAGTCCTAGCACAGATACGCAGTATTTT. Protein product: CASTTTGSPSTDTQYF.

This clonotype came up many times. This chain joins TRBV6-1 and TRBJ2-3; 10 bases agree with TRBD2. The germline gives CDR1 MNHNS, CDR2 SASEGT. J lost 9 bases, V lost 0 bases, and 12 bases had no gene match. The CDR3 is 17 residues long. The CDR3 DNA reads TGTGCCAGCAGTGAAGCGGGGCTAGCGGGAGTAATGCGAACGCAGTATTTT. It specifies CASSEAGLAGVMRTQYF.

This clonotype appeared many times. This rearrangement joins TRBV3-1 to TRBJ1-5; D ambiguous. The CDR3 runs 14 residues. CDR1 LGHDT and CDR2 YNNKEL come from the germline V gene (reference sequence). Trimming removed 1 base from V and 5 bases from J, with 9 bases in between. For the CDR3, the DNA is TGTGCCAGCAGCCAAGTATACGGGCATCAGCCCCAGCATTTT. Translated, it gives CASSQVYGHQPQHF.

There are many counts of this clonotype. The genes are TRBV4-1 and TRBJ2-7; D possibly corresponds to TRBD2 (6 bases). The germline CDR1 and CDR2 sequences are MGHRA and YSYEKL. With 0 bases removed from V and 3 bases from J, the gap between germline ends came to 15 bases. This CDR3 has 16 amino acids. CDR3 protein: CASSQDVRQGLYEQYV. The CDR3 DNA is TGCGCCAGCAGCCAAGATGTTCGGCAGGGACTCTACGAGCAGTACGTC.

This clonotype was detected ten times or more. The chain recombines TRBV12-3 or TRBV12-4 with TRBJ1-1, with D unclear. V lost 4 bases to trimming and J lost 0 bases, with 18 bases between them. The CDR3 extends over 17 amino acids. The CDR3 nucleotides read TGTGCCAGCAGTTATTATTCGGTCGCCCTCATGAACACTGAAGCTTTCTTT. Its protein product is CASSYYSVALMNTEAFF.

Only a few counts were recorded for this clonotype. CDR3 bases: TGTGCCAGCAGCTTAGGCCCCGAACTGTTTTTT. Protein sequence: CASSLGPELFF. The chain uses TRBV7-9 and TRBJ1-4, with D unresolved. Deletions cut 1 base from V and 12 bases from J, with 6 bases between. Germline CDR1 SEHNR, CDR2 FQNEAQ (reference sequence). The CDR3 loop spans 11 amino acids.

There are a few counts of this clonotype. This sequence joins TRBV7-9 and TRBJ2-2, with D perhaps matching TRBD2 (5 bases). Between the trimmed V and J ends, which lost 2 bases and 4 bases, there was a span of 8 bases. This CDR3 is built from 14 residues. Germline-derived CDR1 and CDR2 are SEHNR and FQNEAQ (reference sequence). DNA for the CDR3: TGTGCCAGCAGCTTAACTAGTACCACCGGGGAGCTGTTTTTT. Its translation: CASSLTSTTGELFF.

The chain combines TRBV5-6 with TRBJ2-2; 10 bases fit TRBD2. V shed 4 bases and J 1 base; nucleotides not matched to a gene: 4. Germline V gene lookup returns CDR1 SGHDT and CDR2 YYEEEE. This CDR3 region has 16 residues. The CDR3 nucleotides read TGTGCCAGCAGCCTCGCTAGCGGGGGGAACACCGGGGAGCTGTTTTTT. Translation gives CASSLASGGNTGELFF.

This clonotype has ten or more counts. The V gene is TRBV29-1, the J gene TRBJ1-1; D gene uncertain. Germline loops: CDR1 SQVTM, CDR2 ANQGSEA. Trimming pared 3 bases from V and 6 bases from J, leaving 8 bases between. The CDR3 extends over 11 amino acids. This chain's CDR3 is CSVERVAEAFF. DNA of the CDR3: TGCAGCGTTGAGAGGGTAGCTGAAGCTTTCTTT.

The V and J genes are TRBV28 and TRBJ2-5; D unclear. Germline V gene sequence: CDR1 MDHEN, CDR2 SYDVKM. This CDR3 contains 15 residues. V lost 5 bases and J lost 3, with 16 bases in between. The CDR3 spells CASSPPGFNKETQYF. In DNA, the CDR3 is TGTGCCAGCAGTCCCCCCGGGTTCAACAAAGAGACCCAGTACTTC. The variable domain in full, completed from reference TRBV28 and TRBJ2-5, reads DVKVTQSSRYLVKRTGEKVFLECVQDMDHENMFWYRQDPGLGLRLIYFSYDVKMKEKGDIPEGYSVSREKKERFSLILESASTNQTSMYLCASSPPGFNKETQYFGPGTRLLVL.

This clonotype was seen only a few times. The chain recombines TRBV7-9 with TRBJ2-5; 9 positions match TRBD2. Germline lookup yields CDR1 SEHNR and CDR2 FQNEAQ (reference sequence). The ends lost 3 bases at V and 4 bases at J; junction bases unmatched: 9. This CDR3 has 16 residues. The CDR3 DNA sequence: TGTGCCAGCAGCTTTCGACTAGCGGTAGGGGGAGAGACCCAGTACTTC. Translated, it gives CASSFRLAVGGETQYF. The full variable domain, its missing parts supplied by reference TRBV7-9 and TRBJ2-5, is DTGVSQNPRHKITKRGQNVTFRCDPISEHNRLYWYRQTLGQGPEFLTYFQNEAQLEKSRLLSDRFSAERPKGSFSTLEIQRTEQGDSAMYLCASSFRLAVGGETQYFGPGTRLLVL.

This clonotype was found many times. The chain is built from TRBV7-9 and TRBJ2-5, with D possibly being TRBD1 (6 bases). The CDR3 extends over 15 amino acids. Germline CDR1 and CDR2: SEHNR and FQNEAQ (reference sequence). The V and J ends lost 1 base and 2 bases respectively, with 11 bases between them. The CDR3 DNA reads TGTGCCAGCAGCTTAGGGACAGACTTACAAGAGACCCAGTACTTC. Its translation: CASSLGTDLQETQYF.

This clonotype was detected only a few times. This rearrangement joins TRBV7-9 to TRBJ1-4; D remains unclear. Germline V gene lookup returns CDR1 SEHNR and CDR2 FQNEAQ (reference sequence). Between the trimmed V and J ends, which lost 5 bases and 8 bases, there was a span of 6 bases. This CDR3 has 11 amino acids. The CDR3 here is CASSPAEKLFF. The CDR3 region has the DNA TGTGCCAGCAGCCCGGCCGAAAAACTGTTTTTT. The whole variable domain, filled in from reference TRBV7-9 and TRBJ1-4, reads DTGVSQNPRHKITKRGQNVTFRCDPISEHNRLYWYRQTLGQGPEFLTYFQNEAQLEKSRLLSDRFSAERPKGSFSTLEIQRTEQGDSAMYLCASSPAEKLFFGSGTQLSVL.

This clonotype was seen more than once but under ten times. The chain couples TRBV6-4 to TRBJ2-1, with 12 bases aligning to TRBD2. CDR3 length: 15 residues. With V trimmed by 3 bases and J by 7 bases, 4 bases remained unmatched. Germline-derived CDR1 and CDR2 are MRHNA and SNTAGT. The CDR3 sequence is CASSESSGGANEQFF. The DNA of the CDR3 is TGTGCCAGCAGTGAATCTAGCGGGGGGGCGAATGAGCAGTTCTTC.

This clonotype has only a few counts. The chain employs TRBV28 and TRBJ2-5, with a possible D match to TRBD1 (5 bases). Germline V gives CDR1 MDHEN, CDR2 SYDVKM. The CDR3 is 17 residues long. V lost 3 bases to trimming and J lost 2 bases, with 19 bases between them. CDR3 nucleotide sequence: TGTGCCAGCAGTTTGGGAAGGGGCGCGACATATCAAGAGACCCAGTACTTC. Translation gives CASSLGRGATYQETQYF.